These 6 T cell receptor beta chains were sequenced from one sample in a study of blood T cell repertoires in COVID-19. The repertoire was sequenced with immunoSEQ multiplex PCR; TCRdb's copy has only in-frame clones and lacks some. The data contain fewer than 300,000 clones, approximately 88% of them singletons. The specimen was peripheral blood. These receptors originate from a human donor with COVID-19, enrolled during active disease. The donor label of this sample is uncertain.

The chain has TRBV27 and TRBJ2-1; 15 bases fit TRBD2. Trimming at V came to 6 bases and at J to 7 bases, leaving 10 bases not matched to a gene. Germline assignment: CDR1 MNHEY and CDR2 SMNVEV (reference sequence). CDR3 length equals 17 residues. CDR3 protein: CASRAPGLAGGGNEQFF. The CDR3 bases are TGTGCCAGCAGGGCCCCGGGACTAGCGGGGGGAGGGAATGAGCAGTTCTTC.

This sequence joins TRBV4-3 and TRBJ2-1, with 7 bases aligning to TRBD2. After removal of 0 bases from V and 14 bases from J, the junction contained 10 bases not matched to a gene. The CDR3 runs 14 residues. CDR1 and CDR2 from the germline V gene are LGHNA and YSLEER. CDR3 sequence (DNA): TGCGCCAGCAGCCAAGAGAGGAGGACTAGAAGGGAGTTCTTC. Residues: CASSQERRTRREFF.

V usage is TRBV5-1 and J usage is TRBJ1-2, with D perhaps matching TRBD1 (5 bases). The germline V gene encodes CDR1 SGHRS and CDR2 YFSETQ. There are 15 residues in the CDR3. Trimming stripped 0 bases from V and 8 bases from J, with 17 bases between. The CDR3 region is CASSLEGGAAGGYTF. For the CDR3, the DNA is TGCGCCAGCAGCTTGGAAGGCGGGGCGGCAGGAGGCTACACCTTC.

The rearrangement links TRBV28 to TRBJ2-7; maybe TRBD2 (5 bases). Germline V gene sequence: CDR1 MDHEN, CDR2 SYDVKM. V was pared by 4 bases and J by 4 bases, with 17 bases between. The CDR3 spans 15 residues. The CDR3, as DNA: TGTGCCAGCAGTTCGCCCGGGAAGGGTTTTTACGAGCAGTACTTC. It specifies CASSSPGKGFYEQYF.

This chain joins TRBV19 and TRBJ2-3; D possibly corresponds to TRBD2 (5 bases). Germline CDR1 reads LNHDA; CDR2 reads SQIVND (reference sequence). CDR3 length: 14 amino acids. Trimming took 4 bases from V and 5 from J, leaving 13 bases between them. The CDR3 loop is CASSSLPREDTQYF. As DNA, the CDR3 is TGTGCCAGTAGTAGCCTTCCCCGGGAAGATACGCAGTATTTT.

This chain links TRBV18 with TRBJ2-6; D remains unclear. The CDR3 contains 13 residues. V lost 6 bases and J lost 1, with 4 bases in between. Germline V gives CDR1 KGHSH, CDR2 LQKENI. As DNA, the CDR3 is TGTGCCAGCTCTCTTTCTGGGGCCAACGTCCTGACTTTC. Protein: CASSLSGANVLTF. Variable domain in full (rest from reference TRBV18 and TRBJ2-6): NAGVMQNPRHLVRRRGQEARLRCSPMKGHSHVYWYRQLPEEGLKFMVYLQKENIIDESGMPKERFSAEFPKEGPSILRIQQVVRGDSAAYFCASSLSGANVLTFGAGSRLTVL.